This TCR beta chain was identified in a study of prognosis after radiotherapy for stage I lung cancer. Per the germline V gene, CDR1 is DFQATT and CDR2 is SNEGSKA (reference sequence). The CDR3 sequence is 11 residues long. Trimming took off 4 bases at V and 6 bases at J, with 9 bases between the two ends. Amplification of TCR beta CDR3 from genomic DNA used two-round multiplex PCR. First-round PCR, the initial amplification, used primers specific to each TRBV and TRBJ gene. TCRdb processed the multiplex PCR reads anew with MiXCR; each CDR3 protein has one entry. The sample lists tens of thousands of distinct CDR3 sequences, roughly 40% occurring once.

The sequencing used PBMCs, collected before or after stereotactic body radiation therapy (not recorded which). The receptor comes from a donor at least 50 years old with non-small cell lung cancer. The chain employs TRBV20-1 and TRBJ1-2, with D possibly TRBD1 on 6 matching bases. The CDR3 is CSAITGNGYTF. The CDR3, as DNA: TGCAGTGCTATAACAGGGAATGGCTACACCTTC.